This T cell receptor beta chain was found in a study of T cells in Graves' hyperthyroidism and ophthalmopathy. There were TCR beta CDR3 regions amplified from RNA transcripts. The primer set for the first-round RT-PCR of the TCR CDR3 was HTBI. Using its own MiXCR run on the multiplex PCR reads, TCRdb lists one record per CDR3 protein. Seen here are around 450,000 distinct CDR3 sequences, 15% to 18% observed once, and the top ten hold around 7%. CDR1 is MNHNS and CDR2 is SASEGT in the germline V gene. J gave up 5 bases and V 7 bases, and 4 bases lay outside the gene matches. This CDR3 region has 13 residues. This clonotype has at least ten counts.

The sample taken for sequencing was blood. This chain joins TRBV6-1 and TRBJ1-5, with 8 bases identical to TRBD1. The source of this sequence is a woman aged 18-29 years with Graves' hyperthyroidism. The DNA of the CDR3 is TGTGCCAGCAATGGACAGGGCTATCAGCCCCAGCATTTT. Translating it yields CASNGQGYQPQHF.